A selection of T cell receptor beta chains follows, all from one sample in a study of a mutant IDH1 vaccine in newly diagnosed glioma. Profiling relied on immunoSEQ multiplex PCR, and the TCRdb table lists in-frame clones only, not all of them. The table has about 54,000 clones, around four fifths seen once; the top ten hold around 4.1%. Their antigens are not known. Sequenced material: PBMCs, taken from a glioma patient whose treatment included an IDH1 peptide vaccine. These receptors all come from a woman in her late teens or twenties with glioma. The CDR3 runs from the conserved cysteine through the conserved F or W. Fields, in order: D gene, V gene, J gene, CDR3 DNA, CDR3 protein. A D gene is named only where the DNA matches it firmly.

TRBD1	TRBV29-1	TRBJ2-7	TGCAGCGTTGAATTAGGGGGCAACTACGAGCAGTACTTC	CSVELGGNYEQYF
TRBD1	TRBV6-5	TRBJ1-5	TGTGCCAGCAGCCGGGACAGGAATCAGCCCCAGCATTTT	CASSRDRNQPQHF
.	TRBV7-2	TRBJ1-1	TGTGCCAGCAGCGCAGGGGAAAGGAGCACTGAAGCTTTCTTT	CASSAGERSTEAFF
.	TRBV27	TRBJ2-3	TGTGCCAGCAGTTTCAGAGAGAGCACAGATACGCAGTATTTT	CASSFRESTDTQYF
.	TRBV29-1	TRBJ1-1	TGCAGCGTTATTACACTCCGGGACATCTTGAACACTGAAGCTTTCTTT	CSVITLRDILNTEAFF
TRBD1	TRBV4-2	TRBJ1-2	TGTGCCAGCAGCCGCCAGGGACAGGGGGGCGGCTACACCTTC	CASSRQGQGGGYTF
.	TRBV27	TRBJ2-7	TGTGCCAGCAGCCCGACCCTGTCCCTCAGTACCTACGAGCAGTACTTC	CASSPTLSLSTYEQYF
.	TRBV5-1	TRBJ1-1	TGCGCCAGCAGCTCCGGGACACGCTTTCTAACTGAAGCTTTCTTT	CASSSGTRFLTEAFF
TRBD1	TRBV27	TRBJ1-5	TGTGCCAGCAGTTTAGAGGGGGCGGGGAGCAATCAGCCCCAGCATTTT	CASSLEGAGSNQPQHF
.	TRBV6-1	TRBJ1-2	TGTGCCAGCAGTGTCAGACAGGCCGTGCTGGTCAACTATGGCTACACCTTC	CASSVRQAVLVNYGYTF
.	TRBV29-1	TRBJ2-1	TGCAGCGTCGACAATTCGAGGGTCTACAATGAGCAGTTCTTC	CSVDNSRVYNEQFF
.	TRBV6-4	TRBJ2-1	TGTGCCAGTTCCACCGGGGCCAGCCCCGGCAATGAGCAGTTCTTC	CASSTGASPGNEQFF
.	TRBV20-1	TRBJ2-5	TGCAGTGCCCCACAAGAGACCCAGTACTTC	CSAPQETQYF
.	TRBV4-3	TRBJ2-5	TGCGCCAGCAGCCCTTCCGCTGGGGGGACCCAGTACTTC	CASSPSAGGTQYF
TRBD2	TRBV2	TRBJ2-7	TGTGCCAGCAGTGACTCTCGGGGGGGGGCCGAGCAGTACTTC	CASSDSRGGAEQYF
.	TRBV7-9	TRBJ2-2	TGTGCCAGCAGCTTGGGCTCCCCGGGACGGGGCACCGGGGAGCTGTTTTTT	CASSLGSPGRGTGELFF
.	TRBV10-3	TRBJ1-4	TGTGCCATCAGTGACAGAGGGACTTCTAATGAAAAACTGTTTTTT	CAISDRGTSNEKLFF
.	TRBV6-6	TRBJ2-5	TGTGCCAGCAGTTATGGGGGAGAAGGCCAGTACTTC	CASSYGGEGQYF
TRBD2	TRBV5-1	TRBJ2-3	TGCGCCAGCAGCTTGGGGGTAGCGGGGGCCCACACAGATACGCAGTATTTT	CASSLGVAGAHTDTQYF
.	TRBV7-6	TRBJ1-1	TGTGCCAGCAGCTTAAATTCCGGGGTGGCTGAAGCTTTCTTT	CASSLNSGVAEAFF
.	TRBV21-1	TRBJ1-5	TGTGCCAGCAGCAAAGGAGTGGCAGGGGGTCAAGATCAGCCCCAGCATTTT	CASSKGVAGGQDQPQHF
.	TRBV9	TRBJ1-2	TGTGCCAGCAGCGTAGAATCGGACACCTATGGCTACACCTTC	CASSVESDTYGYTF